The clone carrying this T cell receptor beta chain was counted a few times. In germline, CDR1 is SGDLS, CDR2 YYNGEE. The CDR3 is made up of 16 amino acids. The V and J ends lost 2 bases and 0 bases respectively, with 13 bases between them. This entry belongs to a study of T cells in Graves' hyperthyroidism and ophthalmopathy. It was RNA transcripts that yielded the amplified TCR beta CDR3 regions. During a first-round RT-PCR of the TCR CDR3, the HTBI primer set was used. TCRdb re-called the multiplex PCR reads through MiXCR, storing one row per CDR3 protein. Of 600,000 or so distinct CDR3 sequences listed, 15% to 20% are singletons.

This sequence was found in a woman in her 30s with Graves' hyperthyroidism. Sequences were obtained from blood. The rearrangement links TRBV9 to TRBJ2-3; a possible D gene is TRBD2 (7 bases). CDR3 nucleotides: TGTGCCAGCAGCGTCCGAGGGGGGGGAAGCACAGATACGCAGTATTTT. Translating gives CASSVRGGGSTDTQYF.